The 27 T cell receptor beta chains below all came from one sample that was sequenced in a study of molecular identifiers for immune sequencing clone quantification. TCRdb re-analysed the PCR reads in MiXCR, keeping a single row per CDR3 protein. The sample lists approximately 590,000 distinct CDR3 sequences, 25% occurring once. The specimen was naive CD8+ T cells from blood, with Jurkat cell RNA spiked in. As for subset: FACS-sorted CD8+CD4-CCR7+CD45RA+ naive T cells. The source is a human donor in good health. Some libraries in this study had Jurkat cell RNA spiked in.

This clonotype was seen repeatedly, ten times or more. This rearrangement joins TRBV11-2 to TRBJ2-1; D is unclear. The CDR3 contains 13 residues. Trimming took 3 bases from V and 10 from J, leaving 13 bases between them. Germline V gene sequence: CDR1 SGHAT, CDR2 FQNNGV. CDR3 sequence (DNA): TGTGCCAGCAGCTTGGAGCTGCTCGAGGAGCAGTTCTTC. This sequence encodes CASSLELLEEQFF.

This clonotype has more than one count but fewer than ten. The V gene is TRBV7-9, the J gene TRBJ1-2; D ambiguous. Germline assignment: CDR1 SEHNR and CDR2 FQNEAQ (reference sequence). Trimming shortened V by 3 bases and J by 4 bases, and 15 bases separated the two germline ends. The CDR3 loop spans 15 amino acids. The CDR3 nucleotides are TGTGCCAGCAGCTTCAGTCTGGGCCCCGGCTATGGCTACACCTTC. Its translation: CASSFSLGPGYGYTF.

This clonotype was found a few times. This chain links TRBV10-3 with TRBJ2-3; TRBD2 agrees at 12 bases. J lost 2 bases, V lost 3 bases, and 15 bases had no gene match. The CDR3 has 20 amino acids. Germline V gene data show CDR1 as ENHRY and CDR2 as SYGVKD. The CDR3 spells CAISDPDLAGGVTSTDTQYF. The CDR3 DNA sequence: TGTGCCATCAGTGACCCTGATCTAGCGGGAGGGGTAACTTCCACAGATACGCAGTATTTT.

This clonotype was seen just once. A much larger clonotype is one base distant, so this may be a read error. The V gene is TRBV2, the J gene TRBJ1-1; D might be TRBD1 (5 bases). The CDR3 length is 13 residues. The V gene lost 11 bases and the J gene lost 5 bases, with 18 bases spanning the gap. Germline values: CDR1 SNHLY, CDR2 FYNNEI. The CDR3 loop is CAGIPMGETEAFF. The CDR3 region has the DNA TGTGCCGGCATCCCGATGGGGGAGACTGAAGCTTTCTTT.

This clonotype was seen just once. V gene TRBV7-9 combines with J gene TRBJ1-2, with TRBD1 identical over 9 bases. V was clipped by 4 bases and J by 8 bases; unmatched bases: 17. CDR3 size: 17 residues. Germline CDR1 is SEHNR and CDR2 is FQNEAQ (reference sequence). In nucleotides, the CDR3 is TGTGCCAGCAGCTCGCCGGGACAGGGTTTGTTCTGGGAGGGCTACACCTTC. This translates into CASSSPGQGLFWEGYTF.

This rearrangement joins TRBV2 to TRBJ2-5; D may be TRBD1 (6 bases). Trimming removed 6 bases at V and 2 bases at J, with 16 bases between. From germline, CDR1 is SNHLY and CDR2 FYNNEI. The CDR3 is made up of 15 amino acids. The CDR3 protein is CASSAGPRGQETQYF. The CDR3 DNA reads TGTGCCAGCAGCGCCGGGCCTAGGGGGCAAGAGACCCAGTACTTC.

Details on this clonotype: A much larger clone differs from this one at a single base, so this may be a read error. The chain combines TRBV28 with TRBJ1-5; D remains unclear. CDR1 is MDHEN and CDR2 is SYDVKM in the germline V gene. This CDR3 is built from 15 residues. The CDR3 protein is CASSLSKISNRPQHF. The CDR3, as DNA: TGTGCCAGCAGTTTATCAAAGATAAGCAATCGGCCCCAGCATTTT.

To note about this clonotype: This likely comes from a read error, as the CDR3 has no conserved phenylalanine or tryptophan at its end. The chain links TRBV5-1 to TRBJ2-3; 9 bases align to TRBD2. Per the germline V gene, CDR1 is SGHRS and CDR2 is YFSETQ. Germline trimming cut 3 bases from V and 4 bases from J; bases unmatched to any gene: 3. The CDR3 loop spans 14 amino acids. The CDR3 DNA follows: TGCGCCAGCAGCTGGGCGGGGGGGCCAGATACGCAGTATGTT. Translation gives CASSWAGGPDTQYV.

The chain uses TRBV12-3 or TRBV12-4 and TRBJ2-3, with TRBD1 matching over 7 bases. This CDR3 has 17 amino acids. Trimming at V came to 6 bases and at J to 2 bases, leaving 14 bases not matched to a gene. The DNA for the CDR3 is TGTGCCAGCAGCAAGGGACAGATGTTTACGGACACAGATACGCAGTATTTT. Protein: CASSKGQMFTDTDTQYF.

This clonotype has a count of ten or more. The V call is TRBV9, the J call TRBJ2-2; D gene uncertain. This CDR3 contains 13 residues. V was shortened by 0 bases and J by 4 bases, with 4 bases between the two germline ends. Per germline, CDR1 SGDLS and CDR2 YYNGEE. The CDR3 spells CASSVVTTGELFF. For the CDR3, the DNA is TGTGCCAGCAGCGTAGTCACCACCGGGGAGCTGTTTTTT.

The chain employs TRBV6-4 and TRBJ2-7; TRBD2 might be the D (5 bases). Germline assignment: CDR1 MRHNA and CDR2 SNTAGT. This CDR3 comprises 15 residues. The V end was cut by 4 bases, the J end by 3 bases, with 16 bases between. CDR3 region: CASSGRGLQNYEQYF. The CDR3 coding sequence is TGTGCCAGCAGTGGCCGAGGACTCCAGAACTACGAGCAGTACTTC.

With respect to this clonotype: One junction end disagrees with the germline gene, perhaps due to a read error. J is TRBJ2-1 and V is TRBV7-2, with 10 positions matching TRBD2. The CDR3 is 17 amino acids. Per the germline V gene, CDR1 is SGHTA and CDR2 is FQGNSA. As DNA, the CDR3 is TGTGCCAGCAGCTTAATGGGACTAGCGAGCTCCCACAATGAGCAGTTCTTC. Translated, it gives CASSLMGLASSHNEQFF.

Details on this clonotype: A much bigger clone sits one base away, suggesting this may be a read error. CDR3 bases: TGCAGCGTAGGGTTCCGCGGGAGTTACGAGCAGTACTTC. Translating gives CSVGFRGSYEQYF. The chain has TRBV29-1 and TRBJ2-7, with TRBD2 matching over 7 bases. Looked up from germline, CDR1 is SQVTM and CDR2 is ANQGSEA. The CDR3 consists of 13 residues. V trimming: 6 bases; J trimming: 4 bases; junction bases outside the gene matches: 9.

Concerning this clonotype itself: Since a much larger clone is just one base distant, this may be a read error. The rearrangement links TRBV7-2 to TRBJ2-1; 10 bases line up with TRBD1. CDR1 is SGHTA, CDR2 FQGNSA, per germline. This CDR3 comprises 13 residues. The ends lost 5 bases at V and 9 bases at J; junction bases unmatched: 4. In DNA form, the CDR3 reads TGTGCCAGCAGCACGACAGGGGGCAGTGAGCAGTTCTTC. Residues: CASSTTGGSEQFF.

This clonotype was observed a few times. This sequence joins TRBV7-3 and TRBJ2-1; tentative D call: TRBD2 (6 bases). V lost 5 bases and J lost 2, with 13 bases in between. This CDR3 contains 15 residues. The germline V gene has CDR1 SGHTA and CDR2 FQGTGA. CDR3 in DNA: TGTGCCAGCAGCCACCAGACTAGTCCCTACAATGAGCAGTTCTTC. Amino acid sequence: CASSHQTSPYNEQFF.

The chain employs TRBV6-2 or TRBV6-3 and TRBJ1-1; D is uncertain. The germline V gene encodes CDR1 MNHEY and CDR2 SVGEGT. The CDR3 runs 13 residues. The germline V and J ends were trimmed by 4 bases and 1 base, with 7 bases remaining between them. The CDR3, as DNA: TGTGCCAGCAGTTGGAGGGCGAACACTGAAGCTTTCTTT. The encoded protein is CASSWRANTEAFF.

In this sample, this clonotype turned up many times. CDR3 sequence (DNA): TGCGCCAGCAGCCAGGTTGGGAGGGTAGCAGATACGCAGTATTTT. It is translated as CASSQVGRVADTQYF. The V call is TRBV4-3, the J call TRBJ2-3; 7 nucleotides agree with TRBD2. The CDR3 contains 15 residues. V was pared by 3 bases and J by 4 bases, with 7 bases of the junction left unmatched. Per the germline V gene, CDR1 is LGHNA and CDR2 is YSLEER.

This clonotype has ten or more counts. This rearrangement joins TRBV19 to TRBJ2-3; no firm D call. Trimming took 3 bases from V and 0 from J, leaving 13 bases between them. This CDR3 is built from 16 residues. Per the germline V gene, CDR1 is LNHDA and CDR2 is SQIVND (reference sequence). This chain's CDR3 is CASSIWAGSSTDTQYF. CDR3 bases: TGTGCCAGTAGTATTTGGGCAGGCTCCAGCACAGATACGCAGTATTTT.

This clonotype has ten or more counts. The chain joins TRBV3-1 to TRBJ2-2; no reliable D call. CDR1 and CDR2 (germline): LGHDT, YNNKEL (reference sequence). This CDR3 spans 13 amino acids. Trimming left V 2 bases short and J 5 bases short, with 6 bases between. The CDR3 sequence: CASSQTVTGELFF. CDR3 DNA: TGTGCCAGCAGCCAAACAGTGACCGGGGAGCTGTTTTTT. Full variable domain (rest looked up from reference TRBV3-1 and TRBJ2-2): DTAVSQTPKYLVTQMGNDKSIKCEQNLGHDTMYWYKQDSKKFLKIMFSYNNKELIINETVPNRFSPKSPDKAHLNLHINSLELGDSAVYFCASSQTVTGELFFGEGSRLTVL.

V usage is TRBV11-3 and J usage is TRBJ2-1; TRBD2 matches 15 bases. Germline V gene lookup returns CDR1 SGHNT and CDR2 YENEEA. The CDR3 runs to 18 residues. J lost 8 bases, V lost 5 bases, and 13 bases had no gene match. The chain's CDR3 is CASSLRGLAGGGSDEQFF. In DNA, the CDR3 is TGTGCCAGCAGCCTACGCGGACTAGCGGGAGGGGGGAGTGATGAGCAGTTCTTC.

There are many counts of this clonotype. V gene TRBV12-5 combines with J gene TRBJ2-7, with a possible D match to TRBD1 (6 bases). The length of the CDR3 is 14 residues. CDR1 and CDR2 (germline): LGHNT, FRNRAP. Trimming left V 6 bases short and J 3 bases short, with 15 bases between. In nucleotides, the CDR3 is TGTGCTAGTGGGGACGGACAGCCCATCTACGAGCAGTACTTC. It translates to CASGDGQPIYEQYF.

This chain connects TRBV2 to TRBJ2-7; no firm D call. The CDR3 consists of 13 residues. Germline V CDR1 and CDR2: SNHLY, FYNNEI. Trimming took 4 bases from V and 2 from J, leaving 9 bases between them. The CDR3 reads CASSGRSAYEQYF. CDR3 nucleotide sequence: TGTGCCAGCAGTGGCCGGTCTGCCTACGAGCAGTACTTC. The whole variable domain, remainder taken from reference TRBV2 and TRBJ2-7, is EPEVTQTPSHQVTQMGQEVILRCVPISNHLYFYWYRQILGQKVEFLVSFYNNEISEKSEIFDDQFSVERPDGSNFTLKIRSTKLEDSAMYFCASSGRSAYEQYFGPGTRLTVT.

With regard to this clonotype: A read error may explain this, as a much larger clone is one base away. The V gene is TRBV20-1, the J gene TRBJ1-6, with D hard to call. The V gene's germline CDR1 is DFQATT and CDR2 SNEGSKA (reference sequence). This CDR3 contains 16 residues. The CDR3 region is CGASSPRGSYNSPLHF. The CDR3 coding sequence is TGCGGTGCTAGTTCTCCCCGGGGCTCCTATAATTCACCCCTCCACTTT.

This clonotype came up many times. J is TRBJ1-1 and V is TRBV5-1; no firm D call. CDR3 length equals 14 residues. Germline values: CDR1 SGHRS, CDR2 YFSETQ. V was trimmed by 3 bases and J by 1 base, leaving 10 bases between them. CDR3 coding DNA: TGCGCCAGCAGCTGGGCAGGCACGAACACTGAAGCTTTCTTT. Residues: CASSWAGTNTEAFF.

This clonotype was counted ten times or more. This rearrangement joins TRBV6-4 to TRBJ1-5, with a weak D call TRBD1 (6 bases). V was pared by 6 bases and J by 7 bases, with 10 bases between. Germline assignment: CDR1 MRHNA and CDR2 SNTAGT. The CDR3 is 12 residues long. This CDR3 reads CASSGQRQPQHF. The CDR3 region has the DNA TGTGCCAGCAGCGGACAGAGGCAGCCCCAGCATTTT.

The chain joins TRBV7-9 to TRBJ2-5; 7 nucleotides align to TRBD1. The V and J ends lost 5 bases and 5 bases, in that order; junction bases with no gene match: 11. This CDR3 is built from 15 residues. In germline, CDR1 is SEHNR, CDR2 FQNEAQ (reference sequence). CDR3: CASSRPDRESETQYF. In DNA form, the CDR3 reads TGTGCCAGCAGCCGCCCCGACAGGGAGAGCGAGACCCAGTACTTC.

The V gene is TRBV4-1, the J gene TRBJ2-3; D unclear. V lost 0 bases and J 0 bases, leaving 7 bases between the germline ends. The CDR3 is 15 residues long. Germline CDR1 reads MGHRA; CDR2 reads YSYEKL. The CDR3 nucleotides are TGCGCCAGCAGCCAAGAGGTGAGCAGCACAGATACGCAGTATTTT. It is translated as CASSQEVSSTDTQYF.